This T cell receptor beta chain derives from a study of beta chain features in type 1 diabetes listed by TCRdb under 2018. General notes on the study: Patients and healthy donors did not differ in mean age, gender distribution, total cell number or subset yield. A total of roughly 99,000,000 sorted cells were examined across all samples, and the number of cells per subset was strongly correlated with RNA yield. In the study, TCRB repertoires of sorted circulating CD4+ T cell subsets from recently diagnosed type 1 diabetes patients were compared with those of matched healthy donors. Regulatory and stem cell-like memory subsets were obtained from only 8 patients and about 8 healthy donors, while naive and central memory subsets were obtained from all 30 or so donors.

With respect to this clone: Its antigen target is currently unknown. The sample holds no much larger clone one base away, and base qualities are not on file.

Points the paper makes about the study in general: Because the HLA sub-analyses included only small numbers of individuals, any influence of HLA type on TCRB rearrangement was left unresolved. Naive, central memory and regulatory TCRB repertoires appeared more similar among patients than among healthy donors. Because cDNA was sequenced instead of genomic DNA, highly expressing activated cells could be over-represented, though the groups showed no difference in activation or CD3 levels. A moderate but significant shortening of TCRB CDR3 length was observed in type 1 diabetes patients in all four CD4+ subsets. At VDJ recombination sites, patients with type 1 diabetes made fewer insertions and deleted more nucleotides, a pattern implying thymic rearrangement abnormalities. PCR might favor shorter templates, but patient and control samples were amplified and corrected together, so any skew would affect both groups equally.

All of the isolated RNA was reverse transcribed with the High Capacity cDNA Reverse Transcription Kit, so expressed TCRB transcripts were sequenced. Deep immunoSEQ sequencing was applied to naive, central memory and regulatory T cell samples, giving an average of about 3.4 million total reads per sample. Sorted cells were lysed in RLT buffer and RNA was extracted with DNase-treated RNeasy Micro or Mini kits, depending on cell number. To prevent cross-contamination, each cell subset was processed individually, whereas patient and healthy donor samples were processed jointly. Using the immunoSEQ multiplex PCR, TCRB sequences were amplified from cDNA into 87-bp fragments spanning the CDR3 region. Amplicons were sequenced on the Illumina HiSeq platform. Turning to the authors' computational methods: Synthetic template baselines were used to correct PCR bias computationally, reads within Hamming distance 2 were collapsed, and singletons that could not be merged were discarded. Reads were aligned against IMGT so that V, D and J genes, CDR3 length and insertions or deletions at six rearrangement sites could be assigned. Within each subset, clonotype counts were normalized to the number of sorted cells before true diversity and Gini coefficients were calculated with the tcR R package. Repertoire sharing was quantified using the overlap coefficient calculated on TCRB nucleotide sequences. Out-of-frame TCRB sequences from naive cells were analyzed as a proxy for the pre-selection repertoire. Here the immuneACCESS table is served through TCRdb, limited to in-frame sequences with V and J called. Missing clones are a known gap in these copies; in checked studies unresolved V genes cover under half, and the rest lacks a known reason. The V and J calls and clone size were taken over from that table, and D and trimming were inferred from the DNA. For this sample there are about 360,000 clones; 10% to 15% appear just once. Around 0.015% of the sample is held by the ten biggest clonotypes.

A single peripheral blood draw of roughly 0.11 L on average was collected from each donor into heparinised tubes. Naive, central memory, regulatory and stem cell-like memory CD4+ T cells were sorted on a BD FACSAria II using a panel including CD45RO, CCR7, CD25, CD127, CD95 and CD27. Purity was above 95% for every sorted population. Right away, PBMCs were isolated by Lymphoprep density gradient centrifugation and were stained directly, with no culture step. So that batch effects would be minimized, each experiment stained and sorted samples in pairs, pairing one healthy donor with one patient. For CDR1 and CDR2, the germline V gene lists MDHEN and SYDVKM. The CDR3 spans 15 residues, from the cysteine through the phenylalanine. The read is trimmed to its CDR3 DNA, 45 bases read in frame from base 1. The V and J ends are trimmed by 6 bases and 6 bases, leaving 21 bases between them.

The clonotype originates from a man between 18 and 35 years old in good health. Material for sequencing was naive CD4+ T cells from blood. This sample's cell subset or site label indicates: true naive CD4+ T cells. The chain employs TRBV28 and TRBJ2-7; the D gene is perhaps TRBD1, from 6 matching bases. CDR3 protein: CASRKGGRRQAEQYF. The DNA sequence reads TGTGCCAGCAGAAAAGGGGGACGGAGGCAGGCCGAGCAGTACTTC.